This entry concerns a single T cell receptor beta chain. This clonotype was detected only a few times. The antigen this receptor binds is unknown. Base qualities are not at hand, and no much larger clone is one base apart. The sample belongs to a study of identical twins (dated by TCRdb to the mid-2010s). In terms of the full investigation: TCR alpha and beta repertoires from monozygotic twins, unrelated adults of various ages and cord blood were deep-sequenced to test whether fetal clonotypes persist. To rule out contamination, the twin experiments were replicated at different times with different library preparation protocols.

According to the germline V gene, CDR1 reads MGHDK and CDR2 reads SYGVNS. The V end gives up 4 bases and the J end 13 bases, leaving 3 bases in the junction not matched to a gene. The CDR3 runs 12 residues from the cysteine to the phenylalanine. CDR3 DNA only is kept here, 36 bases in frame from base 1. Study-wide findings and limitations: Fewer insertions were carried by abundant cord blood beta clonotypes, a similar but weaker trend appeared in young adult naive repertoires, and no such trend appeared in memory repertoires. The excess sharing between twins in beta out-of-frame sequences was weaker because fewer shared sequences reduced the signal-to-noise ratio. Compared with coincidental sharing between unrelated individuals, out-of-frame TCR alpha sequences shared between twins showed an excess of sequences with low generation probability. Zero-insertion analyses could be partly confounded by invariant T cells such as MAIT and iNKT, though diverse VJ usage argued against such confounding for most clonotypes. Recombination models systematically underestimated out-of-frame TCR alpha sharing in monozygotic twins but agreed with sharing between unrelated individuals. Because the same donors could not be followed over many years, the conclusions depended on cross-sectional statistical analysis.

The library was produced with 5' RACE. TCRdb lists the instrument as Illumina HiSeq 2000. A universal primer binding site was introduced by template switching, and a unique molecular identifier was present in the final cDNA, enabling accurate counting of TCR cDNA molecules. First-strand cDNA for TCR alpha and beta chains was synthesized from specific primers in the conserved constant-segment region. To control for contamination, each cDNA library was double barcoded with a SMART-Mk sample barcode plus Illumina barcodes. TruSeq adapter sequences and Illumina sample barcodes were added in two successive PCR steps. The TCR alpha and beta cDNA libraries were sequenced on the Illumina HiSeq platform using custom primers. Per the authors' processing: Unique molecular identifiers were extracted from raw reads with MiGEC, and CDR3 positions were determined with MiXCR. Recombination models were inferred per individual with the repgenHMM and IGoR tools using an EM algorithm. Shared clonotypes were analyzed with the tcR package in R, and sharing was normalized by the product of cloneset sizes. To study raw recombination without the effects of thymic and clonal selection, out-of-frame nonproductive sequences were analyzed. The raw public reads went through TCRdb reprocessing: fastp at Q25, MiXCR clone calling, in-frame beta chains kept. CDR3 protein sequences are deduplicated, and each keeps its most common genes and DNA. These V and J calls derive from TCRdb rather than the authors' analysis. The sample profile shows about 1.7 million distinct CDR3 sequences; 32% of them were found once. In total, the top ten clones hold about 0.3% of the sample.

Every donor in the study was a healthy Caucasian. The TCR sequence derives from a newborn girl in good health. The chain is encoded by TRBV25-1 joined to TRBJ1-6; a stretch of 8 junction bases matches TRBD1. The sample comprised cord blood. This receptor has the CDR3 CASSGTGTPLHF. The sequenced DNA: TGTGCCAGCAGTGGGACAGGGACGCCCCTCCACTTT.